In this sample, the clone carrying this T cell receptor beta chain turned up many times. The antigen is not known. This entry is derived from a study of T cells after yellow fever vaccination. Study as a whole: Where fractions had low cell numbers, libraries were prepared from them with the SMART-Seq v4 Ultra Low Input RNA kit.

Study-wide points: FACS-sorted repertoires could harbor abundant contaminating bulk-population clonotypes. Post-booster samples contained most primary-vaccination clones (approximately 95% CD4, about 87% CD8).

The CDR3 extends over 14 amino acids. V shed 4 bases and J 4 bases; nucleotides not matched to a gene: 5. Germline-derived CDR1 and CDR2 are SGHRS and YFSETQ. UMIs were added to TCR cDNA along with a universal primer site when it was made by 5'RACE template switching. One entry per CDR3 protein, called by TCRdb with MiXCR from the 5' RACE reads. The sample lists roughly 150,000 distinct CDR3 sequences, 5.5% to 7.5% occurring once. Sample: CD4+ T cells sorted from PBMCs, taken about 5 days after the first yellow fever vaccination. The TCR originated in a man younger than 35 who received the YFV17D yellow fever vaccine. The chain couples TRBV5-1 to TRBJ2-5, with 9 bases identical to TRBD2. CDR3 coding DNA: TGCGCCAGCAGCCTCGGGCGGGGGGGAGAGACCCAGTACTTC. Translated: CASSLGRGGETQYF.